This entry describes one T cell receptor beta chain. The target antigen is unknown. The data derive from a study of cytomegalovirus exposure and HLA in healthy donors. Germline values: CDR1 SQVTM, CDR2 ANQGSEA. The germline V and J ends were trimmed by 6 bases and 2 bases, with 7 bases remaining between them. This CDR3 has 11 amino acids. Study-level results: Among donors in an Asian-associated ancestry cluster, a later analysis reportedly found fewer N-insertions than the approximately 700-donor mean. Reports indicated that the classifier achieved high specificity and sensitivity in diagnosing cytomegalovirus status. There were around 160 TCR beta chains listed as cytomegalovirus-associated. The likely origin of a cluster of highly shared sequence variants was a sequencing artifact.

PCR amplification relied on 60 Vbeta primers (plus 13 Jbeta primers). The repertoire was sequenced with immunoSEQ multiplex PCR; TCRdb's copy has only in-frame clones and lacks some. This sample has more than 100,000 clones, with 77% found just once. The rearrangement uses TRBV29-1 and TRBJ2-5; D gene unclear. This TCR was recovered from a human donor in good health. The sequenced sample was PBMCs. CDR3 sequence (DNA): TGCAGCGTCGAACAGCAAGAGACCCAGTACTTC. This codes for CSVEQQETQYF.